This record covers a single T cell receptor (beta chain). Its antigen remains unknown. These data come from a study of CD8 T cells in ankylosing spondylitis. The study, taken as a whole, reports: In the blood and synovial fluid of reactive arthritis, some motif variants had been previously reported. For ankylosing spondylitis blood, a TCR beta motif of roughly 8 highly homologous variants appeared characteristic.

TCRdb independently ran MiXCR on the 5' RACE reads; one entry per CDR3 protein. Of some 400,000 distinct CDR3 sequences listed, about a fifth are singletons. The specimen was blood, either unsorted or a sorted T cell fraction (not recorded which). The sequence was collected from a male donor with ankylosing spondylitis.

The CDR3: CASSRREGWGNEQFF. The CDR3, as DNA: TGTGCCAGCAGCAGGCGGGAGGGGTGGGGGAATGAGCAGTTCTTC. The V call is TRBV7-9, the J call TRBJ2-1; TRBD2 aligns across 9 bases. The J segment lost 7 bases and the V segment lost 5 bases, leaving 9 bases of the junction unmatched. Germline values: CDR1 SEHNR, CDR2 FQNEAQ (reference sequence). This CDR3 is 15 amino acids long.